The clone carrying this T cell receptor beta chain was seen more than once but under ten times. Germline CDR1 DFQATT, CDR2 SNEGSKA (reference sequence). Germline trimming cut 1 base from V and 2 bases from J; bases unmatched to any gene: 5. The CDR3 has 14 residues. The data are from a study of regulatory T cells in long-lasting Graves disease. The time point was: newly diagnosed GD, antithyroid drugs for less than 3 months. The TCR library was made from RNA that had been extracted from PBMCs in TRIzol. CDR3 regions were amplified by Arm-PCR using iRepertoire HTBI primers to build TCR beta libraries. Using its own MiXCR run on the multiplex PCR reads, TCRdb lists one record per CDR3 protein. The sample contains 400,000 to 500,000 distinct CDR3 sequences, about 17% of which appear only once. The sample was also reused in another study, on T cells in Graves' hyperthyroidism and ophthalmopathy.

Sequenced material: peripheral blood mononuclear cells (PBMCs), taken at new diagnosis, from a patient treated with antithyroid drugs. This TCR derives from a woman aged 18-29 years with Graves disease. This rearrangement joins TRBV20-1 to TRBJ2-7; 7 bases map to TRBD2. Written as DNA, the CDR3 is TGCAGTGCTAGAGTGAGCGGGGTTCCCTACGAGCAGTACTTC. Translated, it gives CSARVSGVPYEQYF.